Each of the 22 T cell receptor beta chains below was sequenced from the same sample in a study of cytomegalovirus exposure and HLA in healthy donors. Amplification used 60 Vbeta primers and 13 Jbeta primers. The repertoire was sequenced with immunoSEQ multiplex PCR; TCRdb's copy has only in-frame clones and lacks some. Among 300,000 or so clones listed, around four fifths were seen once. What was sequenced was PBMCs. All receptors derive from a woman aged 35 to 49 in good health and CMV-seropositive.

In its sample, this clone was seen a few times. The rearrangement uses TRBV7-9 and TRBJ2-2; TRBD2 might be the D (5 bases). Germline V gives CDR1 SEHNR, CDR2 FQNEAQ (reference sequence). With 2 bases removed from V and 5 bases from J, the gap between germline ends came to 12 bases. The CDR3 is 15 amino acids. CDR3 sequence (DNA): TGTGCCAGCAGCTTAAGAACAAGCGGAACCGGGGAGCTGTTTTTT. The encoded protein is CASSLRTSGTGELFF.

This chain connects TRBV29-1 to TRBJ2-2, with 15 bases fitting TRBD2. CDR1 SQVTM and CDR2 ANQGSEA come from the germline V gene. After removal of 4 bases from V and 0 bases from J, the junction contained 3 bases not matched to a gene. This CDR3 contains 17 residues. The CDR3 DNA reads TGCAGCGTTGCGGGGACTAGCGGGAGGCCGAACACCGGGGAGCTGTTTTTT. As protein: CSVAGTSGRPNTGELFF.

V gene TRBV9 combines with J gene TRBJ1-1, with 8 bases that match TRBD1. V was clipped by 3 bases and J by 0 bases; unmatched bases: 4. There are 15 residues in the CDR3. Germline loops: CDR1 SGDLS, CDR2 YYNGEE. The CDR3 coding sequence is TGTGCCAGCAGCGATCAGGGGGCGGTGAACACTGAAGCTTTCTTT. Translating it yields CASSDQGAVNTEAFF.

The gene calls are TRBV6-5 and TRBJ1-1, with D perhaps TRBD1 (5 bases). Germline values: CDR1 MNHEY, CDR2 SVGAGI. This CDR3 is 15 amino acids long. Deletions cut 2 bases from V and 4 bases from J, with 14 bases between. The CDR3 region has the DNA TGTGCCAGCAGTTACGGGGGGGGAGGAAGCACTGAAGCTTTCTTT. Its translation is CASSYGGGGSTEAFF.

The V gene is TRBV16, the J gene TRBJ2-7; TRBD1 matches 9 bases. The trim removed 2 bases at V and 1 base at J, leaving 9 bases unmatched. Germline lookup yields CDR1 KGHSY and CDR2 FQNENV. The CDR3 covers 17 residues. CDR3 bases: TGTGCCAGCAGCCAAGGGGTCGGCGGGACAGGGTCCTACGAGCAGTACTTC. It codes for CASSQGVGGTGSYEQYF.

The genes are TRBV5-1 and TRBJ2-1; 11 positions agree with TRBD2. Germline V gives CDR1 SGHRS, CDR2 YFSETQ. The J segment lost 9 bases and the V segment lost 9 bases, leaving 8 bases of the junction unmatched. The CDR3 length is 13 residues. The CDR3: CATRTSGLSEQFF. The CDR3 nucleotides read TGCGCCACCCGGACTAGCGGGCTTAGTGAGCAGTTCTTC.

This clone was observed a handful of times. Other DNA sequences in this sample translate to the same CDR3. The rearrangement links TRBV6-5 to TRBJ1-1, with D unclear. The CDR3 runs to 13 residues. Trimming took off 2 bases at V and 0 bases at J, with 4 bases between the two ends. The V gene's germline CDR1 is MNHEY and CDR2 SVGAGI. Written as DNA, the CDR3 is TGTGCCAGCAGTTACACAGTGAACACTGAAGCTTTCTTT. Translated: CASSYTVNTEAFF.

This clone was counted between two and nine times. The chain has TRBV6-5 and TRBJ1-5, with D maybe TRBD1 (6 bases). Germline CDR1 MNHEY, CDR2 SVGAGI. Trimming shortened V by 5 bases and J by 1 base, and 12 bases separated the two germline ends. This CDR3 has 15 residues. The CDR3 DNA is TGTGCCAGCAGTAGATACAGGGACAGCAATCAGCCCCAGCATTTT. Translation: CASSRYRDSNQPQHF.

The genes are TRBV25-1 and TRBJ1-1; TRBD1 matches at 8 bases. CDR3 size: 14 residues. Germline assignment: CDR1 MGHDK and CDR2 SYGVNS. The trim removed 0 bases at V and 6 bases at J, leaving 3 bases unmatched. The CDR3 nucleotides are TGTGCCAGCAGTGAATATCAGGGGGCCGCTGAAGCTTTCTTT. Protein: CASSEYQGAAEAFF.

This clone was counted a single time. The rearrangement links TRBV14 to TRBJ2-2, with unresolved D. The CDR3 extends over 15 amino acids. V lost 1 base and J lost 0, with 6 bases in between. Germline V lookup: CDR1 SGHDN, CDR2 FVKESK. The CDR3 DNA reads TGTGCCAGCAGCCAAGTTCTAGCGAACACCGGGGAGCTGTTTTTT. Protein: CASSQVLANTGELFF.

The V call is TRBV11-3, the J call TRBJ2-5; 7 bases agree with TRBD2. Looked up from germline, CDR1 is SGHNT and CDR2 is YENEEA. CDR3 length: 11 amino acids. Losses at the gene ends were 6 bases for V and 5 bases for J; bases not matched to a gene: 0. CDR3 sequence: CASRGGETQYF. The CDR3 nucleotides are TGTGCCAGCAGGGGGGGGGAGACCCAGTACTTC.

Points on this clone: Other DNA sequences within the sample encode an identical CDR3. The genes are TRBV29-1 and TRBJ1-1; possibly TRBD1 for D (5 bases). CDR1 and CDR2 from the germline V gene are SQVTM and ANQGSEA. The germline V and J ends were trimmed by 5 bases and 1 base, with 11 bases remaining between them. The CDR3 is made up of 13 amino acids. The chain's CDR3 is CSVSRGGNTEAFF. The CDR3 nucleotides are TGCAGCGTTTCCCGGGGGGGGAACACTGAAGCTTTCTTT.

A word on this clone: The junction differs from germline at one of its ends, possibly a read error. J is TRBJ2-6 and V is TRBV5-6; D is possibly TRBD1 (6 bases). Germline V CDR1 and CDR2: SGHDT, YYEEEE. CDR3 length: 19 amino acids. This chain's CDR3 is CASSFPGHEIASGANGLTF. As DNA, the CDR3 is TGTGCCAGCAGCTTCCCGGGACACGAAATAGCCTCTGGGGCCAACGGCCTGACTTTC.

This chain connects TRBV29-1 to TRBJ2-4, with TRBD2 as a possible D gene (5 bases). Germline CDR1 SQVTM, CDR2 ANQGSEA. There are 14 residues in the CDR3. V lost 4 bases, J lost 6 bases, and 16 bases lay in between. The CDR3 sequence is CSVGERRGSNIQYF. The CDR3 region has the DNA TGCAGCGTTGGTGAGCGCCGAGGGTCAAACATTCAGTACTTC.

The chain recombines TRBV7-3 with TRBJ2-3; 8 nucleotides match TRBD2. This CDR3 is 15 amino acids long. CDR1 is SGHTA, CDR2 FQGTGA, per germline. V shed 2 bases, J shed 5 bases, and the junction held 6 bases outside the gene matches. This CDR3 is CASSLVGTRGDTQYF. The CDR3, as DNA: TGTGCCAGCAGCTTAGTTGGGACTAGAGGAGATACGCAGTATTTT.

J is TRBJ1-1 and V is TRBV6-5; weak D call: TRBD1 (5 bases). The V end was cut by 0 bases, the J end by 4 bases, with 12 bases between. Germline CDR1 and CDR2: MNHEY and SVGAGI. This CDR3 comprises 15 residues. The CDR3 loop reads CASSYSEGVSTEAFF. CDR3 nucleotides: TGTGCCAGCAGTTACTCCGAAGGGGTGAGCACTGAAGCTTTCTTT.

This clone was observed a single time. The chain employs TRBV7-6 and TRBJ2-7; TRBD2 might be the D (6 bases). This CDR3 spans 15 amino acids. The germline V and J ends were trimmed by 5 bases and 3 bases, with 17 bases remaining between them. The germline V gene encodes CDR1 SGHVS and CDR2 FNYEAQ. The CDR3 region has the DNA TGTGCCAGCAGCGTATCGCCGGGACTCCGCTACGAGCAGTACTTC. Its translation: CASSVSPGLRYEQYF.

For the CDR3, the DNA is TGTGCCAGCAGTAACTACCGGGACAGGGAGTATGGCTACACCTTC. Encoded protein: CASSNYRDREYGYTF. The genes are TRBV27 and TRBJ1-2, with TRBD1 identical over 9 bases. The CDR3 loop spans 15 amino acids. The V gene end was trimmed by 5 bases and the J gene end by 5 bases; junction bases not matched to a gene: 9. Germline assignment: CDR1 MNHEY and CDR2 SMNVEV (reference sequence).

The chain has TRBV18 and TRBJ1-1; TRBD1 is a possible D gene (5 bases). Deletions cut 6 bases from V and 4 bases from J, with 18 bases between. Germline V gene sequence: CDR1 KGHSH, CDR2 LQKENI. CDR3 length equals 15 residues. Written as DNA, the CDR3 is TGTGCCAGCTCTTTCTGGGGGGGAGAGGGCACTGAAGCTTTCTTT. Residues: CASSFWGGEGTEAFF.

The chain links TRBV11-2 to TRBJ1-6; weak D call: TRBD1 (5 bases). The CDR3 is 15 amino acids. Deletions cut 1 base from V and 7 bases from J, with 11 bases between. Germline V gene lookup returns CDR1 SGHAT and CDR2 FQNNGV. Here the CDR3 reads CASSLGGGMNSPLHF. The DNA for the CDR3 is TGTGCCAGCAGCTTAGGGGGGGGTATGAATTCACCCCTCCACTTT.

The chain is built from TRBV28 and TRBJ2-2; no clear D gene. V lost 6 bases, J lost 4 bases, and 9 bases lay in between. The CDR3 has 13 amino acids. Germline CDR1 reads MDHEN; CDR2 reads SYDVKM. The CDR3 region has the DNA TGTGCCAGCAGGAAGCAGGTCACCGGGGAGCTGTTTTTT. Amino acids: CASRKQVTGELFF.

The V call is TRBV19, the J call TRBJ2-3; maybe TRBD1 (6 bases). This CDR3 has 17 amino acids. Germline CDR1 reads LNHDA; CDR2 reads SQIVND (reference sequence). V was cut by 5 bases and J by 2 bases, with 20 bases left in between. CDR3 DNA: TGTGCCAGTAGTTCGGTGGGGGCCCTCCCCTTCACAGATACGCAGTATTTT. This codes for CASSSVGALPFTDTQYF.